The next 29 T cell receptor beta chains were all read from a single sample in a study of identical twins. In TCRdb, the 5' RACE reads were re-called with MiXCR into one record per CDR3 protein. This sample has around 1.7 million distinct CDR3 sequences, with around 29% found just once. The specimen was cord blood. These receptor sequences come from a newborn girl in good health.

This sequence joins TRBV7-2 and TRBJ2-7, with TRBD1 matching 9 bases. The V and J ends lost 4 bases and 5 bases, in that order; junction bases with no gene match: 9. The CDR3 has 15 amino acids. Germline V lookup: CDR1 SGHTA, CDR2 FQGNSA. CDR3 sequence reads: CASSSLWDRADEQYF. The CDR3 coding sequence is TGTGCCAGCAGCTCCCTCTGGGACAGGGCCGACGAGCAGTACTTC.

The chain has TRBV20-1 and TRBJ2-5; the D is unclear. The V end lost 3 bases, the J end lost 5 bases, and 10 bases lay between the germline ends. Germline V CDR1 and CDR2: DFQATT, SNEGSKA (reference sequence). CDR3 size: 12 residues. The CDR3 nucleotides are TGCAGTGCTAGTAAAACAACCGAGACCCAGTACTTC. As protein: CSASKTTETQYF.

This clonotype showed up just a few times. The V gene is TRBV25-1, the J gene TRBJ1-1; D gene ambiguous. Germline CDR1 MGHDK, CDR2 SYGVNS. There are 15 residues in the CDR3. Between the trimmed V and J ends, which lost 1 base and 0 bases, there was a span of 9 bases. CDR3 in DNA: TGTGCCAGCAGTGAATCGGGGATAATGAACACTGAAGCTTTCTTT. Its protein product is CASSESGIMNTEAFF.

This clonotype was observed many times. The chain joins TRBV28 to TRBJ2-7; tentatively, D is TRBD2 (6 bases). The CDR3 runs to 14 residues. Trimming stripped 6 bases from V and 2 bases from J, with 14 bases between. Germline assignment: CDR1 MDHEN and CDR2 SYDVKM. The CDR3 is CASSFGGRTYEQYF. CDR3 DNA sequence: TGTGCCAGCAGCTTTGGGGGGAGAACCTACGAGCAGTACTTC.

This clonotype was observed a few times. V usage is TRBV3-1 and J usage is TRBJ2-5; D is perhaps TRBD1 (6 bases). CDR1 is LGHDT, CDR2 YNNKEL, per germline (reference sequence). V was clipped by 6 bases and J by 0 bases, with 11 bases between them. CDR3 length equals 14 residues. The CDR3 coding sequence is TGTGCCAGCAGGCTTCAGGGGTACCAAGAGACCCAGTACTTC. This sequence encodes CASRLQGYQETQYF.

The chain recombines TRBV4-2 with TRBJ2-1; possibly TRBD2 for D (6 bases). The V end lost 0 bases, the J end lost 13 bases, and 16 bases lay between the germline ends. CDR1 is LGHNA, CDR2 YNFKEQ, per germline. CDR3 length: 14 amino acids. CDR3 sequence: CASSQDRREETQFF. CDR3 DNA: TGTGCCAGCAGCCAAGATAGGAGGGAAGAGACCCAGTTCTTC.

CDR3 coding DNA: TGCGCCAGCAGCGAGCGGACAGGGGTAAAATCACCCCTCCACTTT. Translating it yields CASSERTGVKSPLHF. The chain joins TRBV5-1 to TRBJ1-6; 9 bases are a match to TRBD1. V dropped 4 bases and J dropped 10; count of bases not matched to a gene: 9. Germline V gene lookup returns CDR1 SGHRS and CDR2 YFSETQ. The CDR3 contains 15 residues.

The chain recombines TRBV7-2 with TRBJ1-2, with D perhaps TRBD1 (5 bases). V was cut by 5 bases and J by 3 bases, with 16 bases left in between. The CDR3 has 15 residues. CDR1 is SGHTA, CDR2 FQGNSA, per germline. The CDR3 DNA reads TGTGCCAGCAGCCCCGGCGCAGGGTTTTACTATGGCTACACCTTC. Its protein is CASSPGAGFYYGYTF.

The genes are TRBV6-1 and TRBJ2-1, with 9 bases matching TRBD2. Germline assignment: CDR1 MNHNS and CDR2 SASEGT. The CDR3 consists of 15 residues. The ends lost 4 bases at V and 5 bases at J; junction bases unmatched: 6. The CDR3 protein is CASSGGRANNNEQFF. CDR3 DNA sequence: TGTGCCAGCAGTGGCGGGAGGGCCAACAACAATGAGCAGTTCTTC.

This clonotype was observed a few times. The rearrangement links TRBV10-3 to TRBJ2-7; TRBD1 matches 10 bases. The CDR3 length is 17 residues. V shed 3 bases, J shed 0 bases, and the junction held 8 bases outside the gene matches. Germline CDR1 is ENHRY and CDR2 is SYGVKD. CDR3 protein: CAISDPYRDRGSYEQYF. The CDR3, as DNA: TGTGCCATCAGTGATCCCTACCGGGACAGGGGCTCCTACGAGCAGTACTTC.

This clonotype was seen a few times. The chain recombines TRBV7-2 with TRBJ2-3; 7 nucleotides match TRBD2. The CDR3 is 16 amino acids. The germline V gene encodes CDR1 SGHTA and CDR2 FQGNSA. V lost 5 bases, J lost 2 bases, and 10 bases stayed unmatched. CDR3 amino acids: CASSPPGLYLTDTQYF. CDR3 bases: TGTGCCAGCAGCCCGCCGGGACTATACCTCACAGATACGCAGTATTTT. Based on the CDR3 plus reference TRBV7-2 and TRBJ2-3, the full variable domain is GAGVSQSPSNKVTEKGKDVELRCDPISGHTALYWYRQSLGQGLEFLIYFQGNSAPDKSGLPSDRFSAERTGGSVSTLTIQRTQQEDSAVYLCASSPPGLYLTDTQYFGPGTRLTVL.

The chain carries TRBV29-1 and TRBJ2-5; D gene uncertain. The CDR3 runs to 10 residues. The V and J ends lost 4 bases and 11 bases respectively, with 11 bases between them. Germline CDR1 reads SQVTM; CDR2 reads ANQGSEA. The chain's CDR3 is CSVGYNEQYF. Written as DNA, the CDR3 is TGCAGCGTTGGATACAATGAGCAGTACTTC.

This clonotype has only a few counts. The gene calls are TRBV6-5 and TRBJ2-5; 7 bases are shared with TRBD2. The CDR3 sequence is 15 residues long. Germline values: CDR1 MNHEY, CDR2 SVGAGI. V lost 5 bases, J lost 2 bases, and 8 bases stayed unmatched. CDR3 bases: TGTGCCAGCAGTCGTTCGGGGGGTTGGCAAGAGACCCAGTACTTC. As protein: CASSRSGGWQETQYF.

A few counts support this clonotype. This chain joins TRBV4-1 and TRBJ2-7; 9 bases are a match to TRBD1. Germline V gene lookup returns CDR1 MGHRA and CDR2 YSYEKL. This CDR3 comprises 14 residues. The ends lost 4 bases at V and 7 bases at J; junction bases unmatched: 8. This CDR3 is CASSLSGTGMEQYF. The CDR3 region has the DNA TGCGCCAGCAGCCTATCCGGGACAGGGATGGAGCAGTACTTC.

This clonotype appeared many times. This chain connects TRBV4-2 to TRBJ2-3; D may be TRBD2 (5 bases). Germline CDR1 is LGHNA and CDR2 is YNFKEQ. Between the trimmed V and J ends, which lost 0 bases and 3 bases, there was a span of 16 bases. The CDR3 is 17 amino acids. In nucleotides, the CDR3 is TGTGCCAGCAGCCAAGATCCCCTAGCAGGTAGAACAGATACGCAGTATTTT. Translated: CASSQDPLAGRTDTQYF.

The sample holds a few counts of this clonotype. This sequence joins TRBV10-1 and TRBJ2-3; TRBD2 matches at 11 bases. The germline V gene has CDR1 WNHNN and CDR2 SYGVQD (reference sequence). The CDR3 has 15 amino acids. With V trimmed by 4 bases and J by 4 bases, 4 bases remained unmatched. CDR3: CASSGGTSGADTQYF. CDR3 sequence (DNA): TGCGCCAGCAGTGGTGGGACTAGCGGAGCAGATACGCAGTATTTT.

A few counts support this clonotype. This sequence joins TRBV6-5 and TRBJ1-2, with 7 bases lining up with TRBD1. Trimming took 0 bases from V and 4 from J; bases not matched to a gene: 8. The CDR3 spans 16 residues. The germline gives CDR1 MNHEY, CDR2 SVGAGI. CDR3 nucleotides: TGTGCCAGCAGTTACTCTCGGGACAGCCTATCCTATGGCTACACCTTC. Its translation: CASSYSRDSLSYGYTF.

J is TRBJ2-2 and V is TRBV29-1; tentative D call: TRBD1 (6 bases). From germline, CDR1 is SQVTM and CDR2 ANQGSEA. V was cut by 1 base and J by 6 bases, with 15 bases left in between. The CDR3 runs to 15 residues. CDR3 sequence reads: CSVEAETGWPGELFF. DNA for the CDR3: TGCAGCGTTGAAGCCGAAACAGGGTGGCCCGGGGAGCTGTTTTTT.

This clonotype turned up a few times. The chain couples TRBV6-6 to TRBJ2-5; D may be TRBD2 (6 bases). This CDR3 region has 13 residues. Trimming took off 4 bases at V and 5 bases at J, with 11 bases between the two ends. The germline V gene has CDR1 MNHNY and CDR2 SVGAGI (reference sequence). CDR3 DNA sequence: TGTGCCAGCAGTTTCGGGGGATACGAGACCCAGTACTTC. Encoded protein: CASSFGGYETQYF.

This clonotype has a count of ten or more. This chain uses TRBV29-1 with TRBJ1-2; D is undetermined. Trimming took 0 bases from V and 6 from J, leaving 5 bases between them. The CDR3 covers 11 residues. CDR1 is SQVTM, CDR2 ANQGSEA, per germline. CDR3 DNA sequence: TGCAGCGTTGAAGACGAGAATGGCTACACCTTC. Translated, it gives CSVEDENGYTF.

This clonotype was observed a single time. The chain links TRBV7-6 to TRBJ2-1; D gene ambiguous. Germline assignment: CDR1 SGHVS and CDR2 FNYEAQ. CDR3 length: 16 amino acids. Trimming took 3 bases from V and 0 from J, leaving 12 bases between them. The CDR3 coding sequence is TGTGCCAGCAGCTTGCAAGGCCCGAGCTCCTACAATGAGCAGTTCTTC. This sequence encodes CASSLQGPSSYNEQFF.

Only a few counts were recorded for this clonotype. The CDR3 sequence: CATSGSGLGEQFF. The CDR3 nucleotides read TGTGCCACCAGTGGCTCAGGGTTGGGTGAGCAGTTCTTC. This chain connects TRBV24-1 to TRBJ2-1; possibly TRBD1 for D (5 bases). The CDR3 spans 13 residues. V lost 5 bases, J lost 9 bases, and 13 bases lay in between. Per the germline V gene, CDR1 is KGHDR and CDR2 is SFDVKD.

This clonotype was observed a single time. The DNA of the CDR3 is TGTGCCACCAGTGAATCTAGCATTAACGGGGAGCTGTTTTTT. Protein product: CATSESSINGELFF. The chain is built from TRBV24-1 and TRBJ2-2, with TRBD2 as a possible D gene (5 bases). The V gene lost 4 bases and the J gene lost 7 bases, with 12 bases spanning the gap. Germline CDR1 reads KGHDR; CDR2 reads SFDVKD. The CDR3 is 14 residues long.

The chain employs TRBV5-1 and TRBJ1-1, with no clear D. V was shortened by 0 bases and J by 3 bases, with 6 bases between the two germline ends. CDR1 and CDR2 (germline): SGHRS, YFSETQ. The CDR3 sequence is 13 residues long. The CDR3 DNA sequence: TGCGCCAGCAGCTTGGACACCTACACTGAAGCTTTCTTT. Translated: CASSLDTYTEAFF.

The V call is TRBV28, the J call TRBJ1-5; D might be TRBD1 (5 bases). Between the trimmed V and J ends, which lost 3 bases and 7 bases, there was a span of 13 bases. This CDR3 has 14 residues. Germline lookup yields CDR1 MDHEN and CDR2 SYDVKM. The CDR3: CASSLGEFKQPQHF. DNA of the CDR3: TGTGCCAGCAGTTTGGGGGAGTTCAAACAGCCCCAGCATTTT.

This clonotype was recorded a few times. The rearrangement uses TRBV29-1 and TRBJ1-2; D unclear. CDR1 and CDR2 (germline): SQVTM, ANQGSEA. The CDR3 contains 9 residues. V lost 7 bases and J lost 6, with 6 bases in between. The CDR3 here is CSDSDGYTF. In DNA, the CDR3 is TGCAGCGACAGCGATGGCTACACCTTC.

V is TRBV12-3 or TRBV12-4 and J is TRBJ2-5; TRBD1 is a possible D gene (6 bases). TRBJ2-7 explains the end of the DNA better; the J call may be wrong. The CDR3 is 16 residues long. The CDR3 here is CASSLQTGTLIYEQYF. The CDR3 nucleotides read TGTGCCAGCAGTCTACAGACCGGGACATTAATCTACGAGCAGTACTTC.

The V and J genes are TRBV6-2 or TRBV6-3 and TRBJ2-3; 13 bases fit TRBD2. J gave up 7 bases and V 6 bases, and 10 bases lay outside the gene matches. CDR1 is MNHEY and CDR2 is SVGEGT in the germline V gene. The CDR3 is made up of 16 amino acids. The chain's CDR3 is CASRAPGLAGVHTQYF. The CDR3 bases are TGTGCCAGCAGAGCCCCCGGACTAGCGGGGGTTCATACGCAGTATTTT.

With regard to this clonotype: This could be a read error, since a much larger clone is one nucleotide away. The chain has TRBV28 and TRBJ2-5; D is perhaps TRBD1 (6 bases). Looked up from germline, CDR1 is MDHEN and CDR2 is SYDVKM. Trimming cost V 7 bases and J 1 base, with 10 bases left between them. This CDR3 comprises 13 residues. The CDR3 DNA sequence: TGTGCCAGCATCAAAGGGGGCCAAGAGACCCAGTACTTC. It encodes CASIKGGQETQYF.